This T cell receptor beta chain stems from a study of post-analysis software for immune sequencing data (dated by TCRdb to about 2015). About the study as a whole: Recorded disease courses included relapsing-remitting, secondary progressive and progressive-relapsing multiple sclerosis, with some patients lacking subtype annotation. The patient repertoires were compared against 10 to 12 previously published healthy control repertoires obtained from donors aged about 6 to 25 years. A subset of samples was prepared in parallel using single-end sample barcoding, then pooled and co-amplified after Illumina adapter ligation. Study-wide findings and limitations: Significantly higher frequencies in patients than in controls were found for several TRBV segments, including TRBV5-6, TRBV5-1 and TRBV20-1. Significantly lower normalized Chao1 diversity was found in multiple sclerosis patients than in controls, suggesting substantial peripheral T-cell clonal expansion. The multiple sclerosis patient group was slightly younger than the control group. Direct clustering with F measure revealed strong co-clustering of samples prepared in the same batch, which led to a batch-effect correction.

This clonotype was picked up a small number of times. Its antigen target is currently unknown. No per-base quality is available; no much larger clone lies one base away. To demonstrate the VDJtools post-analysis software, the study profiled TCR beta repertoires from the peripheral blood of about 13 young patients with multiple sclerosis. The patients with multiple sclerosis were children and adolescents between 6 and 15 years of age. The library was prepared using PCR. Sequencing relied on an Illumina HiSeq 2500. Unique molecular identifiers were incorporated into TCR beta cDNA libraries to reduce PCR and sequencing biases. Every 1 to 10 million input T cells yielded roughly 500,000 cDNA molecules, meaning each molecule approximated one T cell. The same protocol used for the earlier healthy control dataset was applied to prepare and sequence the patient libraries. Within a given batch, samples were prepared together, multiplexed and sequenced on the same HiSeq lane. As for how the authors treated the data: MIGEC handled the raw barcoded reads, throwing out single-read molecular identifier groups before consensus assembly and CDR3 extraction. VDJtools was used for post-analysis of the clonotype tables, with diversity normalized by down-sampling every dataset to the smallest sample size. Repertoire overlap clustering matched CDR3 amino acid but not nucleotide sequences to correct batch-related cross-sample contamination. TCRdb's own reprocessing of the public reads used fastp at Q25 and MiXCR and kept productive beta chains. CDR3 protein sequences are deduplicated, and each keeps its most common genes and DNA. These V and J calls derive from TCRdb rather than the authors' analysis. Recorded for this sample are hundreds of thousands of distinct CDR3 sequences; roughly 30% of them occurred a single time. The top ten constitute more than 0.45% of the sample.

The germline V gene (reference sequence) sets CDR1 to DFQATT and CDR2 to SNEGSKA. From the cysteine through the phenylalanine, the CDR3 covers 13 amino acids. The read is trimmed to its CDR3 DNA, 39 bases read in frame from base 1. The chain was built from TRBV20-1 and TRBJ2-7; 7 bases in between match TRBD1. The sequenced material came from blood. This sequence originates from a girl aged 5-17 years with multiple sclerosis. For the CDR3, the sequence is CRANRQGLDEQYF. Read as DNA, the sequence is TGCAGGGCAAACCGACAGGGCCTCGACGAGCAGTACTTC.